The 8 T cell receptor beta chains given below trace back to one sample, sequenced in a study of cytomegalovirus exposure and HLA in healthy donors. It was with 60 Vbeta and 13 Jbeta primers that the PCR ran. The method was immunoSEQ multiplex PCR; TCRdb's version includes in-frame clones alone and lacks a portion of them. The sample contains about 140,000 clones, approximately 84% of which appear only once. The sequenced sample was PBMCs. The receptor set was obtained from a woman aged 40 to 55 in good health and CMV-seronegative.

This chain connects TRBV7-9 to TRBJ2-7; D not resolved. The CDR3 loop spans 14 amino acids. V lost 4 bases and J lost 0, with 10 bases in between. Germline V gene lookup returns CDR1 SEHNR and CDR2 FQNEAQ (reference sequence). The CDR3 region has the DNA TGTGCCAGCAGCTCCGACACGAGCTCCTACGAGCAGTACTTC. It translates to CASSSDTSSYEQYF.

CDR3: CASRVGQTSYGYTF. CDR3 sequence (DNA): TGTGCCAGTAGGGTGGGACAGACAAGCTATGGCTACACCTTC. The chain combines TRBV19 with TRBJ1-2; TRBD1 matches at 7 bases. The trim removed 6 bases at V and 4 bases at J, leaving 8 bases unmatched. The CDR3 runs 14 residues. CDR1 and CDR2 from the germline V gene are LNHDA and SQIVND (reference sequence).

On this clone itself: At one end the junction does not follow the germline gene, possibly because of a read error. The chain combines TRBV25-1 with TRBJ1-6, with 8 positions matching TRBD1. Germline CDR1 MGHDK, CDR2 SYGVNS. This CDR3 is built from 14 residues. The CDR3 bases are TGTGCCAGCAGGACGACAGGGGATAATGCACCCCTCCACTTT. Its protein is CASRTTGDNAPLHF.

The chain uses TRBV10-1 and TRBJ2-2; possibly TRBD1 for D (6 bases). This CDR3 has 14 residues. Trimming removed 5 bases at V and 5 bases at J, with 12 bases between. CDR1 WNHNN and CDR2 SYGVQD come from the germline V gene (reference sequence). CDR3 sequence (DNA): TGCGCCAGCAGTTCGATTCAGGGGACCGGGGAGCTGTTTTTT. Protein sequence: CASSSIQGTGELFF.

This CDR3 is CASSSTDTQYF. Here the CDR3 DNA reads TGTGCCAGCAGCTCTACAGATACGCAGTATTTT. The chain has TRBV7-2 and TRBJ2-3; no reliable D call. The CDR3 has 11 residues. The germline V and J ends were trimmed by 4 bases and 3 bases, with 2 bases remaining between them. In germline, CDR1 is SGHTA, CDR2 FQGNSA.

The genes are TRBV28 and TRBJ1-6; D is perhaps TRBD1 (5 bases). From germline, CDR1 is MDHEN and CDR2 SYDVKM. The CDR3 covers 12 residues. Trimming left V 4 bases short and J 7 bases short, with 5 bases between. The CDR3 region has the DNA TGTGCCAGCAGTTCAGGGAATTCACCCCTCCACTTT. It codes for CASSSGNSPLHF.

This clone has just a few counts. CDR3: CASSFLNRDRGHLEAFF. CDR3 coding DNA: TGTGCCAGCAGCTTCCTTAACCGGGACAGGGGGCATCTGGAAGCTTTCTTT. The rearrangement uses TRBV13 and TRBJ1-1; 12 nucleotides line up with TRBD1. CDR1 and CDR2 from the germline V gene are PRHDT and FYEKMQ (reference sequence). With V trimmed by 3 bases and J by 8 bases, 13 bases remained unmatched. The CDR3 sequence is 17 residues long.

The chain joins TRBV7-9 to TRBJ2-1; tentatively, D is TRBD2 (5 bases). This CDR3 has 16 residues. V gave up 0 bases and J gave up 1 base, with 10 bases separating them. From germline, CDR1 is SEHNR and CDR2 FQNEAQ (reference sequence). The CDR3 DNA reads TGTGCCAGCAGCTTAGCGCTAAGCGGATCCTACAATGAGCAGTTCTTC. Residues: CASSLALSGSYNEQFF.